The 18 T cell receptor beta chains presented below share a single source sample, sequenced in a study of response to subunit inactivated influenza vaccine. One entry per CDR3 protein, called by TCRdb with MiXCR from the RT-PCR reads. This sample carries about 190,000 distinct CDR3 sequences, approximately 14% of them seen once, and the ten largest clones take approximately 30%. The sequencing here drew on CD8+ T cells sorted from PBMCs, taken roughly 5 days after vaccination. Receptors were obtained from a man in his fifties or sixties who received an inactivated influenza vaccine.

The gene calls are TRBV6-2 or TRBV6-3 and TRBJ2-3, with a possible D match to TRBD1 (5 bases). The CDR3 contains 16 residues. V lost 2 bases, J lost 6 bases, and 18 bases lay in between. Per germline, CDR1 MNHEY and CDR2 SVGEGT. The CDR3 bases are TGTGCCAGCAGTTACCCGGACAACCTCCAAGGGGATACGCAGTATTTT. This gives the protein CASSYPDNLQGDTQYF.

This clonotype was counted a few times. This may arise from a read error, as a much more abundant clone is one base away. The CDR3, as DNA: TGTGCCAGCAGTCAACAAGAGACCCAGTACTTC. It encodes CASSQQETQYF. The V call is TRBV28, the J call TRBJ2-5; unclear D gene. The germline V gene encodes CDR1 MDHEN and CDR2 SYDVKM. Trimming cost V 5 bases and J 2 bases, with 3 bases left between them. This CDR3 has 11 residues.

The V gene is TRBV7-2, the J gene TRBJ2-3, with 12 bases that match TRBD2. Unmatched junction bases numbered 4, after V lost 1 base and J lost 2 bases. CDR3 size: 17 residues. The germline gives CDR1 SGHTA, CDR2 FQGNSA. CDR3 region: CASSLVLAGGPTDTQYF. In DNA, the CDR3 is TGTGCCAGCAGCTTAGTCCTAGCGGGAGGGCCCACAGATACGCAGTATTTT.

The chain links TRBV28 to TRBJ2-2; D is perhaps TRBD1 or TRBD2 (5 bases each). V lost 4 bases to trimming and J lost 0 bases, with 12 bases between them. The CDR3 is made up of 16 amino acids. Germline lookup yields CDR1 MDHEN and CDR2 SYDVKM. The CDR3 DNA reads TGTGCCAGCAGTTCTAGACCGGGGCCGAACACCGGGGAGCTGTTTTTT. It specifies CASSSRPGPNTGELFF.

This clonotype was seen a few times. This rearrangement joins TRBV27 to TRBJ2-7; either TRBD1 or TRBD2 may supply D (5 bases each). V was clipped by 2 bases and J by 2 bases, with 13 bases between them. This CDR3 has 15 residues. The germline CDR1 and CDR2 sequences are MNHEY and SMNVEV (reference sequence). CDR3 sequence: CASSLRQRGPYEQYF. CDR3 in DNA: TGTGCCAGCAGTTTAAGACAGAGGGGTCCCTACGAGCAGTACTTC.

There are a few counts of this clonotype. V gene TRBV20-1 combines with J gene TRBJ2-2, with D possibly called TRBD1 or TRBD2 (5 bases each). In germline, CDR1 is DFQATT, CDR2 SNEGSKA (reference sequence). Trimming cost V 3 bases and J 7 bases, with 15 bases left between them. This CDR3 comprises 14 residues. The CDR3 DNA follows: TGCAGTGCTAGCCCTCCCAGGGAGATCGGGGAGCTGTTTTTT. It specifies CSASPPREIGELFF.

This clonotype occurred many times. This chain links TRBV29-1 with TRBJ2-5; 8 nucleotides agree with TRBD1. The V segment lost 2 bases and the J segment 2 bases; nucleotides outside the gene matches: 4. Germline V gene sequence: CDR1 SQVTM, CDR2 ANQGSEA. This CDR3 contains 14 residues. CDR3 sequence: CSVEPGDRQETQYF. CDR3 sequence (DNA): TGCAGCGTTGAACCCGGGGACAGGCAAGAGACCCAGTACTTC.

The chain has TRBV28 and TRBJ2-6; unclear D gene. This CDR3 comprises 14 residues. Germline V gene lookup returns CDR1 MDHEN and CDR2 SYDVKM. Trimming cost V 5 bases and J 0 bases, with 5 bases left between them. The CDR3 region is CASSLPSGANVLTF. The CDR3 bases are TGTGCCAGCAGTCTCCCCTCTGGGGCCAACGTCCTGACTTTC. The entire variable domain, with the rest obtained from reference TRBV28 and TRBJ2-6, is as follows: DVKVTQSSRYLVKRTGEKVFLECVQDMDHENMFWYRQDPGLGLRLIYFSYDVKMKEKGDIPEGYSVSREKKERFSLILESASTNQTSMYLCASSLPSGANVLTFGAGSRLTVL.

This clonotype appeared a few times. The chain uses TRBV14 and TRBJ2-1; D perhaps matches TRBD1 (5 bases). V was pared by 1 base and J by 5 bases, with 12 bases between. Germline CDR1 SGHDN, CDR2 FVKESK. The CDR3 is made up of 15 amino acids. CDR3 loop: CASSQVGAPNNEQFF. The CDR3 DNA sequence: TGTGCCAGCAGCCAAGTAGGGGCCCCTAACAATGAGCAGTTCTTC. The full variable domain, with the rest looked up from reference TRBV14 and TRBJ2-1, is EAGVTQFPSHSVIEKGQTVTLRCDPISGHDNLYWYRRVMGKEIKFLLHFVKESKQDESGMPNNRFLAERTGGTYSTLKVQPAELEDSGVYFCASSQVGAPNNEQFFGPGTRLTVL.

V gene TRBV27 combines with J gene TRBJ2-1; 9 nucleotides align to TRBD2. The CDR3 is made up of 14 amino acids. V gave up 4 bases and J gave up 6 bases; unmatched junction bases: 4. Germline V gene sequence: CDR1 MNHEY, CDR2 SMNVEV (reference sequence). CDR3 sequence: CASSYGGRGNEQFF. Here the CDR3 DNA reads TGTGCCAGCAGTTACGGCGGGAGGGGCAATGAGCAGTTCTTC.

This clonotype was recorded at least ten times. The rearrangement uses TRBV5-1 and TRBJ2-7; 8 bases are a match to TRBD1. After removal of 5 bases from V and 5 bases from J, the junction contained 9 bases not matched to a gene. The length of the CDR3 is 14 residues. Germline CDR1 SGHRS, CDR2 YFSETQ. The CDR3: CASRSQGALDEQYF. DNA of the CDR3: TGCGCCAGCAGGAGTCAGGGGGCTCTGGACGAGCAGTACTTC.

The rearrangement joins TRBV3-1 to TRBJ2-3; 10 bases match TRBD2. V lost 0 bases to trimming and J lost 0 bases; unmatched junction nucleotides: 3. The CDR3 runs 17 residues. Germline CDR1 is LGHDT and CDR2 is YNNKEL (reference sequence). The CDR3 spells CASSQEPTSGSTDTQYF. The CDR3 DNA follows: TGTGCCAGCAGCCAAGAACCGACTAGCGGGAGCACAGATACGCAGTATTTT.

Many counts were recorded for this clonotype. The chain employs TRBV4-2 and TRBJ1-5, with D uncertain. Per germline, CDR1 LGHNA and CDR2 YNFKEQ. The CDR3 runs to 12 residues. V was trimmed by 0 bases and J by 6 bases, leaving 3 bases between them. CDR3 residues: CASSQEGQPQHF. The CDR3 DNA reads TGTGCCAGCAGCCAAGAGGGTCAGCCCCAGCATTTT.

Only a few counts were recorded for this clonotype. The chain combines TRBV29-1 with TRBJ1-6; tentatively, D is TRBD1 (6 bases). The V gene's germline CDR1 is SQVTM and CDR2 ANQGSEA. V was trimmed by 6 bases and J by 7 bases, leaving 19 bases between them. The length of the CDR3 is 15 residues. For the CDR3, the DNA is TGCAGCGTCGCCGGGACAACGTGGGTGAATTCACCCCTCCACTTT. Translating gives CSVAGTTWVNSPLHF.

The chain employs TRBV7-2 and TRBJ1-1, with a weak D call TRBD1 (5 bases). Deletions cut 5 bases from V and 0 bases from J, with 13 bases between. CDR1 and CDR2 (germline): SGHTA, FQGNSA. The CDR3 runs to 15 residues. The CDR3 coding sequence is TGTGCCAGCAGCGAAGGGGTCTTGTTGAACACTGAAGCTTTCTTT. Protein sequence: CASSEGVLLNTEAFF.

This clonotype came up a few times. The rearrangement links TRBV12-3 or TRBV12-4 to TRBJ1-2, with D uncertain. The V end was cut by 6 bases, the J end by 2 bases, with 19 bases between. The CDR3 sequence is 16 residues long. CDR3 DNA sequence: TGTGCCAGCAGCCCGCATCTCCGAGGTGCCAACTATGGCTACACCTTC. This translates into CASSPHLRGANYGYTF.

The chain couples TRBV7-6 to TRBJ2-7; D is perhaps TRBD1 or TRBD2 (7 bases each). CDR3 length equals 17 residues. In germline, CDR1 is SGHVS, CDR2 FNYEAQ. Between the trimmed V and J ends, which lost 2 bases and 1 base, there was a span of 18 bases. The CDR3 nucleotides are TGTGCCAGCAGCTTATCGGGGGGCAGGGGGGCGTCCTACGAGCAGTACTTC. Its translation is CASSLSGGRGASYEQYF.

In this sample, this clonotype turned up a few times. The rearrangement joins TRBV11-1 to TRBJ2-6; D tentatively fits TRBD1 or TRBD2 (5 bases each). Trimming cost V 4 bases and J 4 bases, with 20 bases left between them. Germline CDR1 is SGHAT and CDR2 is FQDESV (reference sequence). The CDR3 length is 18 residues. The CDR3 loop is CASSYPGTDPSGANVLTF. The CDR3 DNA reads TGTGCCAGCAGCTACCCCGGGACGGACCCCTCCGGGGCCAACGTCCTGACTTTC. Variable domain in full (rest from reference TRBV11-1 and TRBJ2-6): EAEVAQSPRYKITEKSQAVAFWCDPISGHATLYWYRQILGQGPELLVQFQDESVVDDSQLPKDRFSAERLKGVDSTLKIQPAELGDSAMYLCASSYPGTDPSGANVLTFGAGSRLTVL.